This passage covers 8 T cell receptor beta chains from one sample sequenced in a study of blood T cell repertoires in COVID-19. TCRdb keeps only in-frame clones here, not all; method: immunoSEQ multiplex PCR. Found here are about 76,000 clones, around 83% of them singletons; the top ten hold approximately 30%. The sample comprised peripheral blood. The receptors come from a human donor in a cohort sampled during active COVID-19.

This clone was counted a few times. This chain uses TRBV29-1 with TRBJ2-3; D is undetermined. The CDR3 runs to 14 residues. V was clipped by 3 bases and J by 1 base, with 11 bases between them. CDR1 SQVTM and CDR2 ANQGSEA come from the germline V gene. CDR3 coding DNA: TGCAGCGTTGATAAGCCCCAAGGCACAGATACGCAGTATTTT. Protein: CSVDKPQGTDTQYF.

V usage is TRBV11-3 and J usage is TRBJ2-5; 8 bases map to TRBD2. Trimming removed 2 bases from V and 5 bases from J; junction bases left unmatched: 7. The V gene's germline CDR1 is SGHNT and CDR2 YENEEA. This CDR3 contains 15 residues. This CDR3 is CASSLLRGGIETQYF. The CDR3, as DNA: TGTGCCAGCAGCTTACTCCGCGGGGGGATTGAGACCCAGTACTTC.

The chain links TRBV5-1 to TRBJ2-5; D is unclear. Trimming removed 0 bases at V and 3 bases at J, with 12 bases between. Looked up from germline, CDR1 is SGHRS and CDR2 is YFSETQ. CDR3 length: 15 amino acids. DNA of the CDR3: TGCGCCAGCAGCTTGGGTGGAACGGAGAAAGAGACCCAGTACTTC. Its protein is CASSLGGTEKETQYF.

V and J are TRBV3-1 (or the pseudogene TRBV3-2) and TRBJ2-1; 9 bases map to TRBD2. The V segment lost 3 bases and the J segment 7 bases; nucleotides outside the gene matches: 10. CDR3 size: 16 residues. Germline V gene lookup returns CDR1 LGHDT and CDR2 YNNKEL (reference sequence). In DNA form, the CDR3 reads TGTGCCAGCAGCCACGTGGGGCGGGGGGGCAGGAATGAGCAGTTCTTC. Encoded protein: CASSHVGRGGRNEQFF.

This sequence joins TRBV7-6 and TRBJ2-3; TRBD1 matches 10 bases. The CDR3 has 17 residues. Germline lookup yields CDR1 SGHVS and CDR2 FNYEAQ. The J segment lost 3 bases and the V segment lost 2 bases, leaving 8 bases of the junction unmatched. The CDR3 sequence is CASSLLSSGQGTDTQYF. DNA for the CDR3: TGTGCCAGCAGCTTACTTAGCTCGGGACAGGGGACAGATACGCAGTATTTT.

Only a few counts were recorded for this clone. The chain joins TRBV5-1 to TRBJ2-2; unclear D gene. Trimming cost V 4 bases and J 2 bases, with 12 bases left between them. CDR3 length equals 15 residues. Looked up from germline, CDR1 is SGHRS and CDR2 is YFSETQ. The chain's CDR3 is CASSPWSLNTGELFF. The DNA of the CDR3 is TGCGCCAGCAGCCCTTGGAGTCTTAACACCGGGGAGCTGTTTTTT.

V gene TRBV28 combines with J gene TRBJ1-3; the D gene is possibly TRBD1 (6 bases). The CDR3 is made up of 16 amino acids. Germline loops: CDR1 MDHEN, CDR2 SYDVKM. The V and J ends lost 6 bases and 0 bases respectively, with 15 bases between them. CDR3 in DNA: TGTGCCAGCAGACACAGACAGGCAGACTCTGGAAACACCATATATTTT. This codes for CASRHRQADSGNTIYF.

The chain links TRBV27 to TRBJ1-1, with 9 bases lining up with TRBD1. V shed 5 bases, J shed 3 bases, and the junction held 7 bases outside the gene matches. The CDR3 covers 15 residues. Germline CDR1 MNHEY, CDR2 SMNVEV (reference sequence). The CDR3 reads CASSAPGQGYTEAFF. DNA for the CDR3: TGTGCCAGCAGTGCACCGGGACAGGGATACACTGAAGCTTTCTTT.